The clone carrying this TCR beta chain was seen once. The antigen is unknown. Between the trimmed V and J ends, which lost 2 bases and 5 bases, there was a span of 5 bases. This CDR3 has 12 amino acids. Germline-derived CDR1 and CDR2 are SGHNT and YYREEE (reference sequence). This sample is part of a study of cytomegalovirus exposure and HLA in healthy donors. Study conclusions and caveats: Earlier findings revealed that most TCR beta V segments proved productive either about 90% or about 30% of the time. When analyzed later, a missense DCLRE1C variant was found to be linked to TCR beta V- and J-gene trimming. In all likelihood, a cluster of highly shared sequence variants was a sequencing artifact.

Primers for the PCR totalled 60 Vbeta and 13 Jbeta. TCRdb keeps only in-frame clones here, not all; method: immunoSEQ multiplex PCR. The sample includes around 140,000 clones, approximately 80% of them seen just once. This TCR was sampled from a male donor in good health and CMV-seronegative. Sequencing was carried out using PBMCs. The chain has TRBV5-4 and TRBJ2-1; unclear D gene. The CDR3 region has the DNA TGTGCCAGCAGCTTTGGAGACAATGAGCAGTTCTTC. It translates to CASSFGDNEQFF.